These 21 T cell receptor beta chains share one sample of origin, sequenced in a study of T cells in Graves' hyperthyroidism and ophthalmopathy. The source material, RNA transcripts, was used to amplify TCR beta CDR3 regions. The HTBI set primed first-round TCR CDR3 RT-PCR. TCRdb fed the multiplex PCR reads into MiXCR, producing one record per CDR3 protein. The profile covers hundreds of thousands of distinct CDR3 sequences, with roughly 45% appearing a single time and about 7% taken by the ten largest. Sequences were obtained from peripheral blood or thyroid tissue (not recorded which). The receptors were sampled from an adult man with Graves' disease, either hyperthyroidism or ophthalmopathy (not recorded which).

The sample holds many counts of this clonotype. The chain uses TRBV2 and TRBJ2-5; D is unclear. The germline gives CDR1 SNHLY, CDR2 FYNNEI. Trimming stripped 0 bases from V and 5 bases from J, with 10 bases between. This CDR3 region has 14 residues. CDR3 coding DNA: TGTGCCAGCAGTGAAGCTCCGGGTGGCGAGACCCAGTACTTC. Translation gives CASSEAPGGETQYF.

This clonotype was seen only a few times. The chain has TRBV7-8 and TRBJ1-1, with 7 bases fitting TRBD1. V shed 0 bases, J shed 4 bases, and the junction held 2 bases outside the gene matches. CDR3 size: 14 residues. CDR1 SGHVS and CDR2 FQNEAQ come from the germline V gene. The CDR3 spells CASSLATGITEAFF. The CDR3, as DNA: TGTGCCAGCAGCTTAGCGACAGGGATCACTGAAGCTTTCTTT.

This rearrangement joins TRBV20-1 to TRBJ1-2; weak D call: TRBD1 (5 bases). The CDR3 extends over 15 amino acids. V lost 0 bases and J lost 4, with 15 bases in between. Germline values: CDR1 DFQATT, CDR2 SNEGSKA (reference sequence). The CDR3 here is CSAREPLQGGYGYTF. In nucleotides, the CDR3 is TGCAGTGCTAGAGAGCCCTTGCAGGGAGGCTATGGCTACACCTTC.

The V call is TRBV20-1, the J call TRBJ2-5; the D gene is possibly TRBD1 (6 bases). The germline gives CDR1 DFQATT, CDR2 SNEGSKA (reference sequence). There are 12 residues in the CDR3. V was trimmed by 7 bases and J by 4 bases, leaving 13 bases between them. CDR3 amino acids: CSERKDRETQYF. The CDR3, as DNA: TGCAGTGAACGAAAGGACAGAGAGACCCAGTACTTC.

This clonotype has more than one count but fewer than ten. The rearrangement uses TRBV2 and TRBJ1-5; 12 positions agree with TRBD1. The CDR3 consists of 16 residues. The V gene's germline CDR1 is SNHLY and CDR2 FYNNEI. Unmatched junction bases numbered 3, after V lost 3 bases and J lost 3 bases. CDR3 sequence reads: CASSEGTGGINQPQHF. The DNA for the CDR3 is TGTGCCAGCAGTGAGGGGACAGGGGGCATCAATCAGCCCCAGCATTTT. Looking up the rest from reference TRBV2 and TRBJ1-5 gives the full variable domain: EPEVTQTPSHQVTQMGQEVILRCVPISNHLYFYWYRQILGQKVEFLVSFYNNEISEKSEIFDDQFSVERPDGSNFTLKIRSTKLEDSAMYFCASSEGTGGINQPQHFGDGTRLSIL.

CDR3: CATSITGVRETQYF. CDR3 coding DNA: TGTGCCACCAGCATTACAGGAGTTCGAGAGACCCAGTACTTC. The J gene is TRBJ2-5, the V gene TRBV15; possibly TRBD1 for D (5 bases). Trimming removed 4 bases at V and 4 bases at J, with 13 bases between. The CDR3 has 14 amino acids. Germline values: CDR1 LNHNV, CDR2 YYDKDF (reference sequence).

Note on this clonotype: Since a much larger clone is just one base distant, this may be a read error. The gene calls are TRBV7-9 and TRBJ2-6, with TRBD1 matching over 7 bases. Unmatched junction bases numbered 10, after V lost 8 bases and J lost 0 bases. The CDR3 extends over 17 amino acids. Germline V gives CDR1 SEHNR, CDR2 FQNEAQ (reference sequence). CDR3 bases: TGTGCCAGCGGCCCCATGACAGGGAACTCTGGGGCCAACGTCCTGACTTTC. Translating gives CASGPMTGNSGANVLTF. Full variable domain (remainder filled in from reference TRBV7-9 and TRBJ2-6): DTGVSQNPRHKITKRGQNVTFRCDPISEHNRLYWYRQTLGQGPEFLTYFQNEAQLEKSRLLSDRFSAERPKGSFSTLEIQRTEQGDSAMYLCASGPMTGNSGANVLTFGAGSRLTVL.

A word on this clonotype: A read error may produce the germline difference seen at one junction end. V usage is TRBV6-5 and J usage is TRBJ2-2, with unresolved D. CDR1 is MNHEY, CDR2 SVGAGI, per germline. The CDR3 has 16 amino acids. The CDR3 bases are TGTGCCATCAGTTACTCGATGGCAGCGAACACCGGGGAGCTGTTTTTT. Translating it yields CAISYSMAANTGELFF.

V gene TRBV9 combines with J gene TRBJ1-2; 8 bases map to TRBD1. From germline, CDR1 is SGDLS and CDR2 YYNGEE. This CDR3 has 15 residues. After removal of 3 bases from V and 6 bases from J, the junction contained 10 bases not matched to a gene. This CDR3 is CASSANRGVMDGYTF. The CDR3 nucleotides are TGTGCCAGCAGCGCTAACAGGGGGGTGATGGATGGCTACACCTTC.

The sample holds a few counts of this clonotype. The chain joins TRBV14 to TRBJ2-7, with no clear D. The CDR3 has 16 residues. The germline V gene has CDR1 SGHDN and CDR2 FVKESK. With 0 bases removed from V and 3 bases from J, the gap between germline ends came to 15 bases. The CDR3 nucleotides are TGTGCCAGCAGCCAAGATCATGGCAGCCCAAACTACGAGCAGTACTTC. It translates to CASSQDHGSPNYEQYF.

For this clonotype: This may come from a read error, since a much larger clone is one base off. This chain joins TRBV19 and TRBJ2-5; D gene ambiguous. This CDR3 has 15 residues. Germline values: CDR1 LNHDA, CDR2 SQIVND (reference sequence). The CDR3 DNA follows: TGTGCCAGTAGTAACCCCCTCGTGGCCCAAGAGATCCAGTACTTC. Translating it yields CASSNPLVAQEIQYF.

Many counts were recorded for this clonotype. This chain uses TRBV9 with TRBJ1-2, with D possibly being TRBD1 (5 bases). The V end was cut by 0 bases, the J end by 5 bases, with 5 bases between. Germline assignment: CDR1 SGDLS and CDR2 YYNGEE. CDR3 length equals 12 residues. CDR3: CASSVAGYGYTF. CDR3 in DNA: TGTGCCAGCAGCGTAGCAGGGTATGGCTACACCTTC.

The V and J genes are TRBV6-5 and TRBJ1-1, with 7 bases aligning to TRBD1. The germline V gene encodes CDR1 MNHEY and CDR2 SVGAGI. The CDR3 spans 14 residues. The V segment lost 6 bases and the J segment 3 bases; nucleotides outside the gene matches: 7. CDR3 protein: CASRNPTGDTEAFF. The CDR3 bases are TGTGCCAGCAGGAATCCTACAGGGGACACTGAAGCTTTCTTT.

For this clonotype: A read error may be the cause here, since a much bigger clone is one base away. V gene TRBV25-1 combines with J gene TRBJ1-6; the D is unclear. The CDR3 totals 14 residues. Germline loops: CDR1 MGHDK, CDR2 SYGVNS. Deletions cut 6 bases from V and 10 bases from J, with 16 bases between. The CDR3 loop reads CASSSEWEGSPLHF. CDR3 in DNA: TGTGCCAGCAGCTCGGAGTGGGAGGGCTCACCCCTCCACTTT.

This clonotype appeared many times. The chain carries TRBV6-1 and TRBJ2-5; TRBD2 matches at 7 bases. Germline trimming cut 5 bases from V and 2 bases from J; bases unmatched to any gene: 5. From germline, CDR1 is MNHNS and CDR2 SASEGT. The CDR3 loop spans 14 amino acids. The CDR3 region has the DNA TGTGCCAGCAGTCCCTCGGGGGGACAAGAGACCCAGTACTTC. Translated: CASSPSGGQETQYF.

This clonotype showed up many times. The chain recombines TRBV12-3 or TRBV12-4 with TRBJ1-5; D gene unclear. CDR3 length: 13 residues. V gave up 3 bases and J gave up 7 bases, with 10 bases separating them. CDR3 DNA: TGTGCCAGCAGTTTGGGTTTAGGGCAGCCCCAGCATTTT. Residues: CASSLGLGQPQHF.

Regarding this clonotype: This may be a read error, as it is one base from a much larger clone. The chain links TRBV6-1 to TRBJ2-7; 9 nucleotides match TRBD1. The CDR3 is made up of 13 amino acids. J lost 6 bases, V lost 6 bases, and 6 bases had no gene match. Germline-derived CDR1 and CDR2 are MNHNS and SASEGT. The CDR3 DNA follows: TGTGCCAGCAGCCGGACAGGGGTTAGCGAGCAGTACTTC. This codes for CASSRTGVSEQYF.

This clonotype was picked up a small number of times. This chain links TRBV2 with TRBJ1-2; D perhaps matches TRBD1 (6 bases). Germline V gene sequence: CDR1 SNHLY, CDR2 FYNNEI. The CDR3 has 13 residues. Trimming took 5 bases from V and 8 from J, leaving 15 bases between them. Here the CDR3 DNA reads TGTGCCAGCAGTTTGTCAGGGGCCTTCGGCTACACCTTC. It yields the protein CASSLSGAFGYTF.

V is TRBV29-1 and J is TRBJ1-2, with 7 bases lining up with TRBD1. The CDR3 spans 13 residues. V lost 4 bases and J lost 6; bases outside the gene matches: 8. Germline V gene data show CDR1 as SQVTM and CDR2 as ANQGSEA. This chain's CDR3 is CSVALTGRDGYTF. The CDR3 DNA is TGCAGCGTTGCCCTGACAGGGAGGGATGGCTACACCTTC. The full variable domain, completed using reference TRBV29-1 and TRBJ1-2, is SAVISQKPSRDICQRGTSLTIQCQVDSQVTMMFWYRQQPGQSLTLIATANQGSEATYESGFVIDKFPISRPNLTFSTLTVSNMSPEDSSIYLCSVALTGRDGYTFGSGTRLTVV.

The V and J genes are TRBV12-3 or TRBV12-4 and TRBJ1-1; D not certain. This CDR3 is built from 14 residues. Trimming pared 7 bases from V and 1 base from J, leaving 13 bases between. The CDR3 nucleotides read TGTGCCAGCACGAGAACAACAGCGAACACTGAAGCTTTCTTT. Residues: CASTRTTANTEAFF.

This rearrangement joins TRBV20-1 to TRBJ1-4, with a tentative D call TRBD1 (5 bases). CDR1 and CDR2 (germline): DFQATT, SNEGSKA (reference sequence). The V and J ends lost 5 bases and 2 bases respectively, with 18 bases between them. CDR3 length: 16 amino acids. The CDR3 region has the DNA TGCAGTGCTGAGACGACAATGGGGGAGACTAATGAAAAACTGTTTTTT. This translates into CSAETTMGETNEKLFF.